This note documents a single T cell receptor (beta chain) sequence. cDNA libraries for TCR alpha and TCR beta, carrying sample barcodes and UMIs, came from 5'RACE with constant-segment primers. TCRdb re-derived calls from the 5' RACE reads in MiXCR, one entry per CDR3 protein. The sample contains some 180,000 distinct CDR3 sequences, around 20% of which appear only once. V dropped 6 bases and J dropped 5; count of bases not matched to a gene: 11. This CDR3 spans 17 amino acids. Germline V gene lookup returns CDR1 SEHNR and CDR2 FQNEAQ (reference sequence). This sample is part of a study of T-cell memory formation after mild COVID-19. Study details: There were largely donor-specific TCR clusters.

Sequencing was done on a sample of PBMCs or a T cell subset sorted from them (not recorded which). The sequence derives from a man in his late teens or twenties who had mild COVID-19 (a few samples of this study predate the infection). Cell type and time point are not known. The gene calls are TRBV7-9 and TRBJ2-5; 14 positions agree with TRBD2. The CDR3 region has the DNA TGTGCCAGCAGTTGGCGGACTAGCGGGGGGTTTTCGGAGACCCAGTACTTC. The encoded protein is CASSWRTSGGFSETQYF.